Here is one TCR beta chain with its context. This record comes from a study of blood T cell repertoires in COVID-19. Study background: Sites in the United States, Italy and Spain provided acute and convalescent COVID-19 samples. Sample material is recorded as cDNA or gDNA derived from T cells, B-cell-depleted T cells, or PBMCs.

Trimming took 5 bases from V and 7 from J; bases not matched to a gene: 11. Germline V gene lookup returns CDR1 SGHTA and CDR2 FQGNSA. The CDR3 runs 15 residues. As originally analysed: Amplification from reference gene primers served as the basis for estimated nucleated cell counts. Some clones are missing from TCRdb's copy, which holds only in-frame ones; the method was immunoSEQ multiplex PCR. V and J calls and clone size are those listed in that table; D and trimming were worked out from the DNA. The sample has 180,000 or so clones; 70% to 90% are singletons. This TCR was sampled from a human donor with active or convalescent COVID-19. The donor label of this sample is uncertain. The V and J genes are TRBV7-2 and TRBJ2-7; TRBD1 matches 10 bases. The sequenced sample consisted of peripheral blood. The CDR3 bases are TGTGCCAGCAGCCCCTCCGGGACAGGGGTTCGGGAGCAGTACTTC. This codes for CASSPSGTGVREQYF. Complete variable domain (other parts from reference TRBV7-2 and TRBJ2-7): GAGVSQSPSNKVTEKGKDVELRCDPISGHTALYWYRQSLGQGLEFLIYFQGNSAPDKSGLPSDRFSAERTGGSVSTLTIQRTQQEDSAVYLCASSPSGTGVREQYFGPGTRLTVT.